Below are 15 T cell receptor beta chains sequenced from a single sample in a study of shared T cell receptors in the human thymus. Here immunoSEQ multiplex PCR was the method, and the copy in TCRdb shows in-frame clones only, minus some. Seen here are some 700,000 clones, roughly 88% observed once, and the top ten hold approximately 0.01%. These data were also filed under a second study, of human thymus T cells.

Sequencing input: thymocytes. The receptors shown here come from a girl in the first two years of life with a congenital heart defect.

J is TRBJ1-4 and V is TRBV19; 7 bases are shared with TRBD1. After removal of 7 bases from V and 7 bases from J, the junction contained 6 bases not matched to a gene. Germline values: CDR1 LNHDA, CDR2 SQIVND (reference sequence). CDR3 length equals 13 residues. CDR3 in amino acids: CASKRQGLEKLFF. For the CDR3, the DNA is TGTGCCAGTAAAAGACAGGGACTTGAAAAACTGTTTTTT.

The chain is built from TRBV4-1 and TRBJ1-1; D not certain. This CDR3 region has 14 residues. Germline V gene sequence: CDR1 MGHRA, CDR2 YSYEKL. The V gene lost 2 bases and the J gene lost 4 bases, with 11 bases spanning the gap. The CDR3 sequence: CASSQQRSGTEAFF. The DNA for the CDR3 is TGCGCCAGCAGCCAACAACGGTCGGGCACTGAAGCTTTCTTT.

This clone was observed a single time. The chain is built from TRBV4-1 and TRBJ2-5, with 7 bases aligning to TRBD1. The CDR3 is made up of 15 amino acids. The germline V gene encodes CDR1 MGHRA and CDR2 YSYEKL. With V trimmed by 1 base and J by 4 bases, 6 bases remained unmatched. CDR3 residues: CASSQVQQGTETQYF. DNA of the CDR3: TGCGCCAGCAGCCAAGTGCAACAGGGGACAGAGACCCAGTACTTC.

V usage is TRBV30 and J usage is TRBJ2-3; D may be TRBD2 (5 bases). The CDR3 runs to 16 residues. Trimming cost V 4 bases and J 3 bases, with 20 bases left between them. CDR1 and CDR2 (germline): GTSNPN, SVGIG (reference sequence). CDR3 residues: CAWKGVPSPKTDTQYF. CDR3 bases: TGTGCCTGGAAGGGCGTCCCTAGCCCGAAAACAGATACGCAGTATTTT. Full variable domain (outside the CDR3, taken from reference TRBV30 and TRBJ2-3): SQTIHQWPATLVQPVGSPLSLECTVEGTSNPNLYWYRQAAGRGLQLLFYSVGIGQISSEVPQNLSASRPQDRQFILSSKKLLLSDSGFYLCAWKGVPSPKTDTQYFGPGTRLTVL.

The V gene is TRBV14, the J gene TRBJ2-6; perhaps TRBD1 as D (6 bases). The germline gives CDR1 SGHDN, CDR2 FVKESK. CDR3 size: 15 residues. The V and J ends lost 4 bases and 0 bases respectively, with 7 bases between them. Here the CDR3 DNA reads TGTGCCAGCAGCCCGGACAGCTCTGGGGCCAACGTCCTGACTTTC. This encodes CASSPDSSGANVLTF.

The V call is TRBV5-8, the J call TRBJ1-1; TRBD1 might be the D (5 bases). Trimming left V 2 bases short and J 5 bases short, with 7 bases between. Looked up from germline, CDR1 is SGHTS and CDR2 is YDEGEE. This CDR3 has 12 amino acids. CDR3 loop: CASSFGGTEAFF. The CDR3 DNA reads TGTGCCAGCAGCTTTGGGGGGACTGAAGCTTTCTTT.

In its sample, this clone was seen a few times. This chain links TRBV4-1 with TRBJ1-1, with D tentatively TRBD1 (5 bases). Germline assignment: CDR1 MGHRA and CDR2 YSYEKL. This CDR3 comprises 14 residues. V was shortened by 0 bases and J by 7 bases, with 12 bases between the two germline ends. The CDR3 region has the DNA TGCGCCAGCAGCCAAGATAGTGGGGGGGATGAAGCTTTCTTT. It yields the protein CASSQDSGGDEAFF.

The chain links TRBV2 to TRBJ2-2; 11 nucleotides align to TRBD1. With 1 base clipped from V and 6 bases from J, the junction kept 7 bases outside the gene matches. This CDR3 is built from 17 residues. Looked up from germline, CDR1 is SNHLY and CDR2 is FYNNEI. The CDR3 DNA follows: TGTGCCAGCAGTGAAGGGACAGGGGGCGCTTTGGCCGGGGAGCTGTTTTTT. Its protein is CASSEGTGGALAGELFF.

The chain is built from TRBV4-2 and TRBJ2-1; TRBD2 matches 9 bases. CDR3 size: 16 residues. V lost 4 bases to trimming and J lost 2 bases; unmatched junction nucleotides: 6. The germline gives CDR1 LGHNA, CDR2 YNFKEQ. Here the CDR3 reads CASSPLAGQTYNEQFF. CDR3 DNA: TGTGCCAGCAGCCCGCTAGCGGGGCAGACCTACAATGAGCAGTTCTTC.

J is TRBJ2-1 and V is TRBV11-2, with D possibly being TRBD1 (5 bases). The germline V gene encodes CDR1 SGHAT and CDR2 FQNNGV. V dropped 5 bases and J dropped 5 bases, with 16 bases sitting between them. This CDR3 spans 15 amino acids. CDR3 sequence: CASSQDSVPNNEQFF. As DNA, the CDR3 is TGTGCCAGCAGCCAAGACAGCGTACCAAACAATGAGCAGTTCTTC.

CDR3 sequence: CASSFPPHTIYF. The CDR3 DNA is TGTGCCAGCAGTTTCCCTCCCCACACCATATATTTT. The rearrangement uses TRBV28 and TRBJ1-3; D is ambiguous. The V end lost 3 bases, the J end lost 8 bases, and 8 bases lay between the germline ends. CDR1 is MDHEN and CDR2 is SYDVKM in the germline V gene. CDR3 length equals 12 residues.

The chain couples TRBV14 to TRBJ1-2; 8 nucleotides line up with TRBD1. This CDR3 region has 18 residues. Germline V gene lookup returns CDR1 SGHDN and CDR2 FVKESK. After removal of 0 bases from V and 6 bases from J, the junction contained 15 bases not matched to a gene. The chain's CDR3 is CASSQDRKGRGQSNGYTF. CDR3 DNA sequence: TGTGCCAGCAGCCAAGATAGAAAAGGCAGGGGGCAATCTAATGGCTACACCTTC.

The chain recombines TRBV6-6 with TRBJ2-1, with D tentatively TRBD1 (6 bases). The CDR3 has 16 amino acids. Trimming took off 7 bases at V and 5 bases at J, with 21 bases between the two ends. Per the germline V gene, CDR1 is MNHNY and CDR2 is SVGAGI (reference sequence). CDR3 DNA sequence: TGTGCCAGCACCCCCAGGACAGACCGATTTGACAATGAGCAGTTCTTC. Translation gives CASTPRTDRFDNEQFF.

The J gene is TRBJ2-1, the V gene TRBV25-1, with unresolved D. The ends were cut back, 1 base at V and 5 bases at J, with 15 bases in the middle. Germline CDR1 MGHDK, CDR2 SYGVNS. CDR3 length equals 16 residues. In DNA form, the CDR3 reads TGTGCCAGCAGTGAATTTAGTCAAAAAGCGAACAATGAGCAGTTCTTC. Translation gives CASSEFSQKANNEQFF.

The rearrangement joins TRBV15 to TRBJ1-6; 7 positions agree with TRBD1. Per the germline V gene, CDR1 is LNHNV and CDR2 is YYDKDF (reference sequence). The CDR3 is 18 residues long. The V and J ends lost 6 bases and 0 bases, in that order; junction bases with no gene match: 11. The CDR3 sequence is CATRKGQNQSSYNSPLHF. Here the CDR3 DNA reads TGTGCCACCAGGAAGGGACAGAATCAAAGCTCCTATAATTCACCCCTCCACTTT.